This T cell receptor (beta chain) comes out of a study of T-cell memory formation after mild COVID-19. As for the study in general: TCR clustering was largely donor specific.

The CDR3 consists of 16 residues. V lost 2 bases and J lost 1, with 13 bases in between. Germline lookup yields CDR1 LNHNV and CDR2 YYDKDF (reference sequence). With constant-segment primers, 5'RACE yielded cDNA libraries of TCR alpha and TCR beta that carried sample barcodes and UMIs. TCRdb redid the calling of the 5' RACE reads with MiXCR, one entry per CDR3 protein. The sample contains about 540,000 distinct CDR3 sequences, around 21% of which appear only once. As for this clonotype: Its antigen is still unknown.

Study-wide points: CD4+ contracting clones were found mainly in CM and EM, and CD8+ ones in EMRA. Pre-infection memory contained some responding clones, which suggested that cross-reactive memory had joined.

The sequence was obtained from an adult woman who had mild COVID-19 (a few samples of this study predate the infection). Cell type and time point are not known. The V gene is TRBV15, the J gene TRBJ2-3; the D gene is possibly TRBD1 (6 bases). Sequenced: PBMCs or a T cell subset sorted from them (not recorded which). CDR3 nucleotide sequence: TGTGCCACCAGCAGAAATACAGGGTATGGCACAGATACGCAGTATTTT. Protein product: CATSRNTGYGTDTQYF.